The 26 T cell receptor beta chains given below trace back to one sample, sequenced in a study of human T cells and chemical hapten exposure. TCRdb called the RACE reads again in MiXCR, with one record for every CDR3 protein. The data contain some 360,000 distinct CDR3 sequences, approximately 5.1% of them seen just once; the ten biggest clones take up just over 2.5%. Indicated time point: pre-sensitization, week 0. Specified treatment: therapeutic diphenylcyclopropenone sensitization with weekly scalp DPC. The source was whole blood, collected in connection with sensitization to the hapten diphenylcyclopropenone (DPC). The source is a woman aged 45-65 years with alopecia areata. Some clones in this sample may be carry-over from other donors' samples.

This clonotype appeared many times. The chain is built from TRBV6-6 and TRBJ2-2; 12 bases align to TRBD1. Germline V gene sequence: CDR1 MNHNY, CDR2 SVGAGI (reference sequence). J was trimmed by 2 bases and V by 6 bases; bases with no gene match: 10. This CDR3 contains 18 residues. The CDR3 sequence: CASRRTRDRGPNTGELFF. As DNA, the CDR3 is TGTGCCAGCAGGCGAACCCGGGACAGGGGGCCTAACACCGGGGAGCTGTTTTTT.

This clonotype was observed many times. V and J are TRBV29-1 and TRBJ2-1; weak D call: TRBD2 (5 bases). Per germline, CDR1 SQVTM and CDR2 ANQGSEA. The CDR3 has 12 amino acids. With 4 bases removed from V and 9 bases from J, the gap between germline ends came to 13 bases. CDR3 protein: CSVATSMPEQFF. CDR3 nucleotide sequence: TGCAGCGTTGCCACTAGTATGCCTGAGCAGTTCTTC.

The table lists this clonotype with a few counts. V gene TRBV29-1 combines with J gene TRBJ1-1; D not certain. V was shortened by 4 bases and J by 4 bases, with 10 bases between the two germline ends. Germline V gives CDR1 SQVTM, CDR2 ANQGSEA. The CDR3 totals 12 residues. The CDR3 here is CSVGNWGTEAFF. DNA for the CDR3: TGCAGCGTTGGCAACTGGGGCACTGAAGCTTTCTTT. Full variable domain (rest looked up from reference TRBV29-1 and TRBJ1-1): SAVISQKPSRDICQRGTSLTIQCQVDSQVTMMFWYRQQPGQSLTLIATANQGSEATYESGFVIDKFPISRPNLTFSTLTVSNMSPEDSSIYLCSVGNWGTEAFFGQGTRLTVV.

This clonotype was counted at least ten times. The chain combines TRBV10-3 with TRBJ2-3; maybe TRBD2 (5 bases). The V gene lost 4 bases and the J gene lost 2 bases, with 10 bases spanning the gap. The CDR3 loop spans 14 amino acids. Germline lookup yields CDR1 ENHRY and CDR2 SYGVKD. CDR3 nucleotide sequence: TGTGCCATCAGTGGAGGACTCTACACAGATACGCAGTATTTT. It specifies CAISGGLYTDTQYF.

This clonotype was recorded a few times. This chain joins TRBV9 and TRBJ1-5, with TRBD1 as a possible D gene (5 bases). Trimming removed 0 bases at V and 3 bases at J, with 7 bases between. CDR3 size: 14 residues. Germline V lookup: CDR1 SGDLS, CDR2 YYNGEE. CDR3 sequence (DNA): TGTGCCAGCAGCGTAGGGGGGATCAATCAGCCCCAGCATTTT. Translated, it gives CASSVGGINQPQHF. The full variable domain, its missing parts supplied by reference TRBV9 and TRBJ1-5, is DSGVTQTPKHLITATGQRVTLRCSPRSGDLSVYWYQQSLDQGLQFLIQYYNGEERAKGNILERFSAQQFPDLHSELNLSSLELGDSALYFCASSVGGINQPQHFGDGTRLSIL.

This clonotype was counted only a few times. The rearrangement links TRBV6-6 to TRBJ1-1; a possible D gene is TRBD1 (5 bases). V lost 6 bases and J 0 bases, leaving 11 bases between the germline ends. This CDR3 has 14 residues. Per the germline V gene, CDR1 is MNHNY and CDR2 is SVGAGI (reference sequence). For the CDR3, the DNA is TGTGCCAGCAGAAAACCGGGGCTGAACACTGAAGCTTTCTTT. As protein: CASRKPGLNTEAFF.

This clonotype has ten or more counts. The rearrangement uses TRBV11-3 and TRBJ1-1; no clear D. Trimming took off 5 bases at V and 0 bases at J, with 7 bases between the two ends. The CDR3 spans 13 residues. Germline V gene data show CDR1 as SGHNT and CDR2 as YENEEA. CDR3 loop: CASSPTLNTEAFF. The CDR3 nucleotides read TGTGCCAGCAGCCCGACACTGAACACTGAAGCTTTCTTT.

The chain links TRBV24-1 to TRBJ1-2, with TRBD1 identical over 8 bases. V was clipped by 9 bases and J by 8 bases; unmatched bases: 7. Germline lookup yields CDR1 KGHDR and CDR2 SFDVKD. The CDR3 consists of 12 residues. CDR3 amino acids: CATFTGGNGYTF. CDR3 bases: TGTGCCACCTTCACAGGGGGAAACGGCTACACCTTC.

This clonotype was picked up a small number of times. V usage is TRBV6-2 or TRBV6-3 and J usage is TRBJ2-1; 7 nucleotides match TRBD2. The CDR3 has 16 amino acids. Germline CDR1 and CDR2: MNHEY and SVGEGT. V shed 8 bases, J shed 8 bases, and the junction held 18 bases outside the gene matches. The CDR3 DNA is TGTGCCAGCTTTTCTTACCCAGTACTAGCGAACGATGAGCAGTTCTTC. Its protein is CASFSYPVLANDEQFF.

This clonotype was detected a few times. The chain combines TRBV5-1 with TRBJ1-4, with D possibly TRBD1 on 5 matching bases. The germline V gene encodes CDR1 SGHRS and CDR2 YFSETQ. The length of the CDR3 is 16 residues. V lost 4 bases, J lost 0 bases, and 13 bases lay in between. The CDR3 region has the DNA TGCGCCAGCAGCGAGTCGGGGGTTCCAACTAATGAAAAACTGTTTTTT. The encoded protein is CASSESGVPTNEKLFF.

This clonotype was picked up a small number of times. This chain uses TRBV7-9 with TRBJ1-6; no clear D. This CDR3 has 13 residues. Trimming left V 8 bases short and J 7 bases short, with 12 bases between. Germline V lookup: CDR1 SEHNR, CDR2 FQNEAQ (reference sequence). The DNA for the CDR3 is TGTGCCAGCTTGGCAGACTTCAATTCACCCCTCCACTTT. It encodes CASLADFNSPLHF. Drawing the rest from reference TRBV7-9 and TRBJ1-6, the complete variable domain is DTGVSQNPRHKITKRGQNVTFRCDPISEHNRLYWYRQTLGQGPEFLTYFQNEAQLEKSRLLSDRFSAERPKGSFSTLEIQRTEQGDSAMYLCASLADFNSPLHFGNGTRLTVT.

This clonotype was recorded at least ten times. The CDR3 nucleotides are TGTGCCAGCAGCCTCATCCGGGGTTCCCAAGAGACCCAGTACTTC. Translating it yields CASSLIRGSQETQYF. This chain joins TRBV7-2 and TRBJ2-5; a weak D match, TRBD2 (5 bases). V was cut by 5 bases and J by 1 base, with 14 bases left in between. CDR1 SGHTA and CDR2 FQGNSA come from the germline V gene. The CDR3 spans 15 residues.

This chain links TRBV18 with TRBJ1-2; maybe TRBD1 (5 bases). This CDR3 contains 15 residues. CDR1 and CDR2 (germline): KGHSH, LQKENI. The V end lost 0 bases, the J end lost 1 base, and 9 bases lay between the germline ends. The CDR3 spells CASSPPGGINYGYTF. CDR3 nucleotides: TGTGCCAGCTCACCACCGGGGGGAATTAACTATGGCTACACCTTC.

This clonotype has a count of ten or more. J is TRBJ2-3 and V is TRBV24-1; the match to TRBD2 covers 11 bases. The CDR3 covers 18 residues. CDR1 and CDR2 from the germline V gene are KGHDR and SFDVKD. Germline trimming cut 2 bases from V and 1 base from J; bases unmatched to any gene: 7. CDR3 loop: CATSDSKTSGIGTDTQYF. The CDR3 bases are TGTGCCACCAGTGATTCGAAGACTAGCGGGATAGGCACAGATACGCAGTATTTT.

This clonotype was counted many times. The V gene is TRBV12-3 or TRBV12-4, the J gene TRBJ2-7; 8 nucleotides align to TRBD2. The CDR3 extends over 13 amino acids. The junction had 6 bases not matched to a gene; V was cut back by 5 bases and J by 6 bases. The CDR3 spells CASSPGLVSEQYF. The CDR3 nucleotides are TGTGCCAGCAGTCCGGGACTAGTGAGCGAGCAGTACTTC.

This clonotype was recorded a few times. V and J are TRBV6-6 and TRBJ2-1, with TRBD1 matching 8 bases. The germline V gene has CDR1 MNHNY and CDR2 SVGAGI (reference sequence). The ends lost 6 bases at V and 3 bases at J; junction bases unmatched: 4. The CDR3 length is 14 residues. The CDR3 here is CASREDRDYNEQFF. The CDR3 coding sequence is TGTGCCAGCAGGGAGGACAGGGACTACAATGAGCAGTTCTTC.

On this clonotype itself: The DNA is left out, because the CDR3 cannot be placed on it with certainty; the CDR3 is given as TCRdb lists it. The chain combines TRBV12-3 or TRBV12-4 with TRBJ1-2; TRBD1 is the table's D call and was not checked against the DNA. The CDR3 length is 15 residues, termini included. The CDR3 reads CASSPSGRGHYGYTF.

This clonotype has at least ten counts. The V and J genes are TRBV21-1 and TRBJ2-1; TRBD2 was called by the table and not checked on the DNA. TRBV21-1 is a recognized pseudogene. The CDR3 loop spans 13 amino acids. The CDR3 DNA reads TGTGCCAGCAGCAAAGACCCGCGCAATGAGCAGTTCTTC. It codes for CASSKDPRNEQFF.

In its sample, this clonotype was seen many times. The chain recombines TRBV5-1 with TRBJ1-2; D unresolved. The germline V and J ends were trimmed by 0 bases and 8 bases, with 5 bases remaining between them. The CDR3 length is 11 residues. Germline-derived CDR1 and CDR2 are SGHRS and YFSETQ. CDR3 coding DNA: TGCGCCAGCAGCTTGGACGGCGGCTACACCTTC. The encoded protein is CASSLDGGYTF.

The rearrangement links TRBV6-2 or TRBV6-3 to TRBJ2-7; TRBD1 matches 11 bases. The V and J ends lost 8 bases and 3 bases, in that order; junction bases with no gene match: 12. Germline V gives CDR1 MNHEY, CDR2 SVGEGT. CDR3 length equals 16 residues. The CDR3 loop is CASSPRYGTGGYEQYF. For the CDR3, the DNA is TGTGCCAGCTCCCCTAGGTACGGGACAGGGGGCTACGAGCAGTACTTC.

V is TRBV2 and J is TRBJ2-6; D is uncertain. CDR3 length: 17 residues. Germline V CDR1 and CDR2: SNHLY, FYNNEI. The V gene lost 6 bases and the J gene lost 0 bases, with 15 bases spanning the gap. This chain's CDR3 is CASRSDIHSSGANVLTF. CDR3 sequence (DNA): TGTGCCAGCAGATCCGACATACACTCCTCTGGGGCCAACGTCCTGACTTTC.

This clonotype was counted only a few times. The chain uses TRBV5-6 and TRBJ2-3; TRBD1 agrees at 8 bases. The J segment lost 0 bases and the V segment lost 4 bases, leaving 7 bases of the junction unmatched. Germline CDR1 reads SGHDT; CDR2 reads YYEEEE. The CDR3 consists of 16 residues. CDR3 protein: CASSLGTGLSTDTQYF. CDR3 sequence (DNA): TGTGCCAGCAGCCTAGGGACAGGCCTCAGCACAGATACGCAGTATTTT.

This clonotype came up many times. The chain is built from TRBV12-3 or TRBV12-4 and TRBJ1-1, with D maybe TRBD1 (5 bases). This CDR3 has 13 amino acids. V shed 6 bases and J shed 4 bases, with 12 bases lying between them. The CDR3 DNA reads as TGTGCCAGCAGCCTCAAAAGGGGCACTGAAGCTTTCTTT. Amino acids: CASSLKRGTEAFF.

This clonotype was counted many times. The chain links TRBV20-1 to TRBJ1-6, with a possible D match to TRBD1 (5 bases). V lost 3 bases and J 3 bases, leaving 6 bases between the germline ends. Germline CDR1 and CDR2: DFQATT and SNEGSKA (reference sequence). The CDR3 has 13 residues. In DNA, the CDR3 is TGCAGTGCTAGGGGGGGCTATAATTCACCCCTCCACTTT. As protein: CSARGGYNSPLHF.

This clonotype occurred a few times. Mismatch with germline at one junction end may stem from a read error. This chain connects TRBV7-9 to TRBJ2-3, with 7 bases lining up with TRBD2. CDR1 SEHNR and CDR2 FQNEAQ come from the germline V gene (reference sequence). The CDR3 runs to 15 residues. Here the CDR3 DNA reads TGTGCCAGCAGCTCCTGGACTAGTAGCAGAGATACGCAGTATTTT. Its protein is CASSSWTSSRDTQYF.

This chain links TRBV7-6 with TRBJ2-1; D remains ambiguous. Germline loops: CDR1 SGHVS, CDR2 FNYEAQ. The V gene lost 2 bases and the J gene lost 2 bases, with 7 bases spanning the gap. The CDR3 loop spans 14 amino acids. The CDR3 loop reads CASSLTGAYNEQFF. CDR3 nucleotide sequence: TGTGCCAGCAGCTTAACCGGAGCCTACAATGAGCAGTTCTTC.